This T cell receptor beta chain was captured by sequencing in a study of Graves' ophthalmopathy and Graves' hyperthyroidism. Whole-study findings and limits: The model predicted ophthalmopathy progression with roughly 71% sensitivity and less than 85% specificity.

The germline CDR1 and CDR2 sequences are LNHNV and YYDKDF (reference sequence). V dropped 0 bases and J dropped 5 bases, with 7 bases sitting between them. CDR3 length equals 13 residues. In this sample, this clonotype turned up many times. Its antigen is still unknown. Stable hyperthyroidism was defined by absence of ophthalmopathy within 18 months of follow-up. RNA transcripts were the template, and TCR beta CDR3 regions were amplified from them. HTBI-primed first-round RT-PCR preceded second-round multiplex PCR. TCRdb analysed the multiplex PCR reads with MiXCR anew, one entry per CDR3 protein. The data contain more than 300,000 distinct CDR3 sequences, about 16% of them singletons.

The clonotype originates from a woman aged 18-29 years with stable Graves' hyperthyroidism. This chain connects TRBV15 to TRBJ1-2; no reliable D call. The specimen sequenced was peripheral blood. The CDR3 bases are TGTGCCACCAGCAGAGATCAGCAATATGGCTACACCTTC. Translating gives CATSRDQQYGYTF. The full variable domain, with the rest looked up from reference TRBV15 and TRBJ1-2, is DAMVIQNPRYQVTQFGKPVTLSCSQTLNHNVMYWYQQKSSQAPKLLFHYYDKDFNNEADTPDNFQSRRPNTSFCFLDIRSPGLGDTAMYLCATSRDQQYGYTFGSGTRLTVV.